The clone carrying this TCR beta chain turned up a few times. The antigen remains undetermined. The data derive from a study of T-cell memory formation after mild COVID-19. TCRdb re-derived calls from the 5' RACE reads in MiXCR, one entry per CDR3 protein. The sample yields 190,000 or so distinct CDR3 sequences, 20% to 25% seen once. Study-level points and caveats: Contracting CD4+ clones were located mainly in CM and EM, and CD8+ clones in EMRA. Later expanders leaned CD4+, whereas clones that contracted between day 15 and 85 were balanced CD4/CD8. A second wave of clones peaked on day 37, and their SARS-CoV-2 specificity went unconfirmed.

Germline V gives CDR1 DFQATT, CDR2 SNEGSKA (reference sequence). The CDR3 runs 18 residues. With 0 bases removed from V and 0 bases from J, the gap between germline ends came to 18 bases. The sequenced sample was PBMCs or a T cell subset sorted from them (not recorded which). The genes are TRBV20-1 and TRBJ2-1; tentatively, D is TRBD2 (6 bases). This receptor was identified in an adult woman who had mild COVID-19 (a few samples of this study predate the infection). Cell type and time point are not known. This CDR3 reads CSARDPVAALSSYNEQFF. CDR3 sequence (DNA): TGCAGTGCTAGAGACCCGGTAGCGGCCCTGAGCTCCTACAATGAGCAGTTCTTC.